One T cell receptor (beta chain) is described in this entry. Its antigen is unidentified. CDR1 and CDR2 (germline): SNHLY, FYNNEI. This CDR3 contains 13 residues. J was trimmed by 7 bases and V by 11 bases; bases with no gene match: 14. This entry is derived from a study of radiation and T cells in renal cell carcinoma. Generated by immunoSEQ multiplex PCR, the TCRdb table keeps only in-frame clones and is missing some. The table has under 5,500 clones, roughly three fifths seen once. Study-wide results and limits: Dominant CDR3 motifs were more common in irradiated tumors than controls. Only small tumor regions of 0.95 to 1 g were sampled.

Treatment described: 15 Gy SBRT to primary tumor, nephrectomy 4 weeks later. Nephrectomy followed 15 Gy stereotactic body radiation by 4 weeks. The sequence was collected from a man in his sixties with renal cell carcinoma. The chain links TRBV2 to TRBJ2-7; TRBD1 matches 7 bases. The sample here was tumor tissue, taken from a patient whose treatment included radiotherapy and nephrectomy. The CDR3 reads CAGAGTDFGEQYF. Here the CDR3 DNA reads TGTGCCGGCGCCGGGACAGATTTCGGGGAGCAGTACTTC.